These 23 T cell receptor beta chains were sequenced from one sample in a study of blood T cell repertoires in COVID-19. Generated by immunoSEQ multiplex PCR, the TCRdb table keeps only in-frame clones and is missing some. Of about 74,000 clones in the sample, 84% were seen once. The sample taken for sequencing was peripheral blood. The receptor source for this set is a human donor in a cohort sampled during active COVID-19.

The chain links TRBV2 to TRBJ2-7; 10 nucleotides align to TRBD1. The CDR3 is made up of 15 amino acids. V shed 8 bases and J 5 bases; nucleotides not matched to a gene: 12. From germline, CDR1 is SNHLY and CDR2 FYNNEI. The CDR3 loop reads CASARGDRGEDEQYF. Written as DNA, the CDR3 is TGTGCCAGCGCGCGGGGGGACAGGGGAGAGGACGAGCAGTACTTC. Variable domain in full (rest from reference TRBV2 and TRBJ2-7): EPEVTQTPSHQVTQMGQEVILRCVPISNHLYFYWYRQILGQKVEFLVSFYNNEISEKSEIFDDQFSVERPDGSNFTLKIRSTKLEDSAMYFCASARGDRGEDEQYFGPGTRLTVT.

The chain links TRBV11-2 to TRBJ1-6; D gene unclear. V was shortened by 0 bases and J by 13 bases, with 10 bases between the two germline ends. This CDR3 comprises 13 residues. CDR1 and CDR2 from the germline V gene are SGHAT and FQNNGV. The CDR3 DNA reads TGTGCCAGCAGCTTAGATTTGGGGAGGCCCCTCCACTTT. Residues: CASSLDLGRPLHF. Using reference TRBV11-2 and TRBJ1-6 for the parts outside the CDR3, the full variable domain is EAGVAQSPRYKIIEKRQSVAFWCNPISGHATLYWYQQILGQGPKLLIQFQNNGVVDDSQLPKDRFSAERLKGVDSTLKIQPAKLEDSAVYLCASSLDLGRPLHFGNGTRLTVT.

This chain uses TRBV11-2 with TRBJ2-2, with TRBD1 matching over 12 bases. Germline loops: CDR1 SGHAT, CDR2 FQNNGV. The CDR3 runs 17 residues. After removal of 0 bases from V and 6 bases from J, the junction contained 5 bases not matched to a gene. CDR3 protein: CASSLESWDRGPGELFF. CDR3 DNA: TGTGCCAGCAGCTTAGAGTCTTGGGACAGGGGGCCCGGGGAGCTGTTTTTT. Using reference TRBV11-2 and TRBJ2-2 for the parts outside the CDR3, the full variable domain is EAGVAQSPRYKIIEKRQSVAFWCNPISGHATLYWYQQILGQGPKLLIQFQNNGVVDDSQLPKDRFSAERLKGVDSTLKIQPAKLEDSAVYLCASSLESWDRGPGELFFGEGSRLTVL.

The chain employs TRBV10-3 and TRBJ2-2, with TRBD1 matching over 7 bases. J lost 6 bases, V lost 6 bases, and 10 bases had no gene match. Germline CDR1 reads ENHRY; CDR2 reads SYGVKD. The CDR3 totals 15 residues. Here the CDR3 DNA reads TGTGCCATCAGGGATACGGAAGGGGGCCCCGGGGAGCTGTTTTTT. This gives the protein CAIRDTEGGPGELFF.

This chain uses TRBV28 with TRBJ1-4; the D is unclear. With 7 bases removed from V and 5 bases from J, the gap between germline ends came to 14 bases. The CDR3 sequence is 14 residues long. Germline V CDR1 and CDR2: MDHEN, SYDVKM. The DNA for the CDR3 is TGTGCCAGCACCAAAACAGCTCTCAATGAAAAACTGTTTTTT. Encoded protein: CASTKTALNEKLFF. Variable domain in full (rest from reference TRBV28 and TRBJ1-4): DVKVTQSSRYLVKRTGEKVFLECVQDMDHENMFWYRQDPGLGLRLIYFSYDVKMKEKGDIPEGYSVSREKKERFSLILESASTNQTSMYLCASTKTALNEKLFFGSGTQLSVL.

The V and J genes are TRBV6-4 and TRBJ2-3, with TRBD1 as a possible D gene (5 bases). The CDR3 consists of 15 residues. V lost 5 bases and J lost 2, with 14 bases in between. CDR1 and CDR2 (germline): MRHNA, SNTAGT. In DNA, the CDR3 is TGTGCCAGCAGTCCCCAGGGCTTTAACACAGATACGCAGTATTTT. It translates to CASSPQGFNTDTQYF.

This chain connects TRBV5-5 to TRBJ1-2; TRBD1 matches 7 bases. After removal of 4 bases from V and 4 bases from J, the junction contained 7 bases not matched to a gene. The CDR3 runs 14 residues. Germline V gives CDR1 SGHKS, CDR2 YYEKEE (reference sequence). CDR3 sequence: CASSIGTASYGYTF. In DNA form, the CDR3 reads TGTGCCAGCAGCATTGGGACAGCTTCCTATGGCTACACCTTC.

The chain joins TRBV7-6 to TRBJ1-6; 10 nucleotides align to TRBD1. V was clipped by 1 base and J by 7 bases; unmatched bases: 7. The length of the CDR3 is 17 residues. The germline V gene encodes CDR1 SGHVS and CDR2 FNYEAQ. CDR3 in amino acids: CASSLDEAGQGNSPLHF. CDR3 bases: TGTGCCAGCAGCTTAGACGAGGCGGGACAGGGGAATTCACCCCTCCACTTT.

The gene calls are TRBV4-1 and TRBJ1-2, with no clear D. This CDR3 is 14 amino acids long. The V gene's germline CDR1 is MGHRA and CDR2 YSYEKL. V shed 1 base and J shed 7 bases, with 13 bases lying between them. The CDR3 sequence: CASSQVSGTAGYTF. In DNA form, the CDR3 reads TGCGCCAGCAGCCAAGTATCGGGAACGGCTGGCTACACCTTC.

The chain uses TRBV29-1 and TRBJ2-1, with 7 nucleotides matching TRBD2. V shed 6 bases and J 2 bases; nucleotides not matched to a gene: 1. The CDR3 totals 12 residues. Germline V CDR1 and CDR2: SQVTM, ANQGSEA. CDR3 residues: CSVRGAYNEQFF. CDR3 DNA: TGCAGCGTCCGGGGGGCCTACAATGAGCAGTTCTTC.

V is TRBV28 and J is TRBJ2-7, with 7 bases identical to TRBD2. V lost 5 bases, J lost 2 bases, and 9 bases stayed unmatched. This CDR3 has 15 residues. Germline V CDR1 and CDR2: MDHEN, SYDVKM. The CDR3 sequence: CASSPIGEGTYEQYF. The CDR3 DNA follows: TGTGCCAGCAGTCCCATCGGGGAGGGTACCTACGAGCAGTACTTC.

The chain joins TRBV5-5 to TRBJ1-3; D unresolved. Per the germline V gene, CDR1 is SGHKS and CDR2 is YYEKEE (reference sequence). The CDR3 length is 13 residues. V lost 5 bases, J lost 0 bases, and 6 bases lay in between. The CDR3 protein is CASRAASGNTIYF. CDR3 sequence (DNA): TGTGCCAGCAGAGCGGCCTCTGGAAACACCATATATTTT. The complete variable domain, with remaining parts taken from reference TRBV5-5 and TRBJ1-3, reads DAGVTQSPTHLIKTRGQQVTLRCSPISGHKSVSWYQQVLGQGPQFIFQYYEKEERGRGNFPDRFSARQFPNYSSELNVNALLLGDSALYLCASRAASGNTIYFGEGSWLTVV.

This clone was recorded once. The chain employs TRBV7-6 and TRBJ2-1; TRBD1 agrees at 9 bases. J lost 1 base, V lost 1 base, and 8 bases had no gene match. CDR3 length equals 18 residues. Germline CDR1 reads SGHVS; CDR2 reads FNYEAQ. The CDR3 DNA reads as TGTGCCAGCAGCTTAGGAGTAAAGGGACAGGGTTCCTACAATGAGCAGTTCTTC. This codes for CASSLGVKGQGSYNEQFF.

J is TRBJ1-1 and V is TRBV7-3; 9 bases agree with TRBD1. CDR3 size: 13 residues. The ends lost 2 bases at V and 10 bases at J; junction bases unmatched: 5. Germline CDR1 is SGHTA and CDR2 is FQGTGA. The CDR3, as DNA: TGTGCCAGCAGCTTAGAACAGGGGGCACGAGCTTTCTTT. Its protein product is CASSLEQGARAFF. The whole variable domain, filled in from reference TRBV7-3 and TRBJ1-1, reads GAGVSQTPSNKVTEKGKYVELRCDPISGHTALYWYRQSLGQGPEFLIYFQGTGAADDSGLPNDRFFAVRPEGSVSTLKIQRTERGDSAVYLCASSLEQGARAFFGQGTRLTVV.

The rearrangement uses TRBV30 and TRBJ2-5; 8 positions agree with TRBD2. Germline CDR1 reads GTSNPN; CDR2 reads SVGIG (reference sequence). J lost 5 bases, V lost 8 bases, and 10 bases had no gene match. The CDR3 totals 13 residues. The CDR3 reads CALGVGGVETQYF. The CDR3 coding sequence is TGTGCCCTGGGGGTCGGGGGGGTGGAGACCCAGTACTTC.

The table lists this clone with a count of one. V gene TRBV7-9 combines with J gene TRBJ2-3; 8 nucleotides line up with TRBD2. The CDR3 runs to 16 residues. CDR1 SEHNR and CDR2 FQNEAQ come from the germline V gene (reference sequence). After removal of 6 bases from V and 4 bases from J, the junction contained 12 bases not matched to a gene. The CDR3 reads CASRAMGGLGSDTQYF. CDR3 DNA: TGTGCCAGCAGAGCCATGGGGGGACTAGGTTCAGATACGCAGTATTTT. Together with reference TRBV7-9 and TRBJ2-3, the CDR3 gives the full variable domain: DTGVSQNPRHKITKRGQNVTFRCDPISEHNRLYWYRQTLGQGPEFLTYFQNEAQLEKSRLLSDRFSAERPKGSFSTLEIQRTEQGDSAMYLCASRAMGGLGSDTQYFGPGTRLTVL.

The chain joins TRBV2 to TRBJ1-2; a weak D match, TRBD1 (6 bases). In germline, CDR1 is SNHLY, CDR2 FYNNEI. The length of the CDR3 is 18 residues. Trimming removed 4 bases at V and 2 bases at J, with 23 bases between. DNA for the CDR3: TGTGCCAGCAGTGTCGGAGGGGGGAGGGACACCCAAAACTATGGCTACACCTTC. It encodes CASSVGGGRDTQNYGYTF. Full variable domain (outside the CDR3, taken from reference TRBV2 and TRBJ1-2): EPEVTQTPSHQVTQMGQEVILRCVPISNHLYFYWYRQILGQKVEFLVSFYNNEISEKSEIFDDQFSVERPDGSNFTLKIRSTKLEDSAMYFCASSVGGGRDTQNYGYTFGSGTRLTVV.

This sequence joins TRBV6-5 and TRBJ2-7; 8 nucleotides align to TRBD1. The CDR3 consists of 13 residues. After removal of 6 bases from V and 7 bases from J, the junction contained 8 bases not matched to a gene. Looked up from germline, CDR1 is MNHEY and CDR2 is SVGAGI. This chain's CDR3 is CASRKTGVGEQYF. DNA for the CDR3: TGTGCCAGCAGGAAGACAGGGGTGGGTGAGCAGTACTTC.

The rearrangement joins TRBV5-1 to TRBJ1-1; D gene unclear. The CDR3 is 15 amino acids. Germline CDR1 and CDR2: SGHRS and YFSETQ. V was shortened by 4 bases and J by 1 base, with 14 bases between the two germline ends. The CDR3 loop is CASSTIRAENTEAFF. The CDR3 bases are TGCGCCAGCAGCACAATCCGCGCGGAGAACACTGAAGCTTTCTTT.

This CDR3 reads CASSLGGRTEAFF. CDR3 DNA: TGCGCCAGCAGCTTGGGGGGCAGGACTGAAGCTTTCTTT. This chain connects TRBV5-1 to TRBJ1-1; tentative D call: TRBD1 (5 bases). The germline CDR1 and CDR2 sequences are SGHRS and YFSETQ. The CDR3 runs to 13 residues. The germline V and J ends were trimmed by 0 bases and 5 bases, with 8 bases remaining between them.

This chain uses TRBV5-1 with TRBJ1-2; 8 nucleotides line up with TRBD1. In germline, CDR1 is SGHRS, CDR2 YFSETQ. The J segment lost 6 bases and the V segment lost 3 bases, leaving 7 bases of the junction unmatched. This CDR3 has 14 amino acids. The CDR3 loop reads CASSSGQGANGYTF. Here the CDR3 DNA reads TGCGCCAGCAGCTCGGGGCAGGGGGCGAATGGCTACACCTTC.

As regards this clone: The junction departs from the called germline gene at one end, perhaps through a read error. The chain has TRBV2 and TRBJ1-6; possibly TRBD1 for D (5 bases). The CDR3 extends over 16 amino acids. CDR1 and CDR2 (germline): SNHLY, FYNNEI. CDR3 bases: TGTGCCAGCAGTGAACAGGGAAATTCCTACAATTCACCCCTCCACTTT. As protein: CASSEQGNSYNSPLHF.

CDR3 sequence reads: CASSGQAAVSGANVLTF. The CDR3 DNA is TGTGCCAGTAGCGGACAGGCTGCCGTCTCTGGGGCCAACGTCCTGACTTTC. This chain uses TRBV19 with TRBJ2-6; TRBD1 matches at 7 bases. The CDR3 contains 17 residues. CDR1 and CDR2 (germline): LNHDA, SQIVND (reference sequence). J lost 0 bases, V lost 6 bases, and 8 bases had no gene match.